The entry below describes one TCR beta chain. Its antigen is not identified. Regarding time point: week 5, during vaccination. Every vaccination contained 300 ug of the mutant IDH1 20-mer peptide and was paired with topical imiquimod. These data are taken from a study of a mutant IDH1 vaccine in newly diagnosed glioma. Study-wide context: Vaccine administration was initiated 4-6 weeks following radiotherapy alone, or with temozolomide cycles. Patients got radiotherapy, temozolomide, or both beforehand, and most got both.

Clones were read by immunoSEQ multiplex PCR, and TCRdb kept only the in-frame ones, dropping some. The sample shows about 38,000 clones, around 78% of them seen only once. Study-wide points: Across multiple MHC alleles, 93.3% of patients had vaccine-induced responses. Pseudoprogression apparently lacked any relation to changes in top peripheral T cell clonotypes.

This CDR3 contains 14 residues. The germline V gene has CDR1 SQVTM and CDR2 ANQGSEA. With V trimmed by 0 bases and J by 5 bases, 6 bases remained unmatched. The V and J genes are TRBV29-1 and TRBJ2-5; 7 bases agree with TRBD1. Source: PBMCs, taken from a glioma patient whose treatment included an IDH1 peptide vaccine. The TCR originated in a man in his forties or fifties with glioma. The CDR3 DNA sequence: TGCAGCGTTGAAGATCGAAGGGGGCAGGAGACCCAGTACTTC. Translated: CSVEDRRGQETQYF.